This T cell receptor beta chain was found in a study of blood T cell repertoires in COVID-19. Study details: Sites across the United States, Italy and Spain contributed samples from acute and convalescent COVID-19. PBMCs, B-cell-depleted T cells, or T cells were the source of the cDNA or gDNA that made up the material.

The authors' processing: Quantification of nucleated cells was approximated via reference gene primer amplification. Profiling relied on immunoSEQ multiplex PCR, and the TCRdb table lists in-frame clones only, not all of them. V and J calls and clone size come straight from that table; D and trimming were deduced from the DNA. The sample lists 65,000 to 75,000 clones, 86% occurring once. The V gene end was trimmed by 4 bases and the J gene end by 4 bases; junction bases not matched to a gene: 12. From germline, CDR1 is MDHEN and CDR2 SYDVKM. The CDR3 sequence is 16 residues long. Specimen: peripheral blood. This receptor was taken from a man aged 50-60 years with active COVID-19. This chain connects TRBV28 to TRBJ2-7; TRBD2 matches 8 bases. The CDR3 loop is CASSWFGTSLSYEQYF. CDR3 DNA: TGTGCCAGCAGTTGGTTCGGGACTAGTCTTAGTTACGAGCAGTACTTC.